This record concerns one T cell receptor (beta chain) sequence. The target antigen is unknown. Per sample, a minimum of 6.5 million PBMCs were isolated. The extraction recovered at least 5.5 micrograms of total RNA per sample. Trimming took 2 bases from V and 1 from J, leaving 11 bases between them. Germline V gives CDR1 GTSNPN, CDR2 SVGIG (reference sequence). The CDR3 runs 14 residues. The data stem from a study of blood T cells in healthy people across ages. It was with a sample-barcoded 5' primer and a J-beta primer mix that a second PCR of about 6 to 12 cycles was run. TCRdb passed the 5' RACE reads through MiXCR, listing each CDR3 protein once. Found here are approximately 810,000 distinct CDR3 sequences, less than 35% of them singletons; the top ten hold roughly 17%. Study-level results: The recorded TCR beta diversity per million T cells decreased in a roughly linear manner with age. Long-lived and aged donors differed, with more naive CD4+ cells and higher diversity in the long-lived.

Sequenced: blood. The rearrangement links TRBV30 to TRBJ1-1; no clear D. The sequence was collected from a woman aged 80 or over in good health. The CDR3 DNA is TGTGCCTGGAGTCATCGGGTGGCGAACACTGAAGCTTTCTTT. Residues: CAWSHRVANTEAFF.